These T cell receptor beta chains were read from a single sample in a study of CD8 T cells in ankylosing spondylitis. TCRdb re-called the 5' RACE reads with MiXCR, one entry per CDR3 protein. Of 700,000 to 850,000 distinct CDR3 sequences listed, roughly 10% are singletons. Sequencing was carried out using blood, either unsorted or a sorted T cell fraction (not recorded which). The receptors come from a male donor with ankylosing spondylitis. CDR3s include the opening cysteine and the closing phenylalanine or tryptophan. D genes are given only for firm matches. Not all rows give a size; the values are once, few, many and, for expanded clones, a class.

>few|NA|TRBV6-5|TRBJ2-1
CASSYQVASSYNEQFF
TGTGCCAGCAGTTATCAGGTGGCGAGCTCCTACAATGAGCAGTTCTTC
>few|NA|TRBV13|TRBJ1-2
CASSSSPGHSPNYGYTF
TGTGCCAGCAGCTCTTCCCCGGGACACAGCCCTAACTATGGCTACACCTTC
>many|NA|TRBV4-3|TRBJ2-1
CASSPHSGRTGNEQFF
TGCGCCAGCAGCCCGCATTCGGGGCGAACGGGCAATGAGCAGTTCTTC
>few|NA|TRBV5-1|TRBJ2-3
CASSLDSMGDTQYF
TGCGCCAGCAGCTTGGACTCAATGGGAGATACGCAGTATTTT
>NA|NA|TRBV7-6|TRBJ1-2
CASATRPWGPIAGYTF
TGTGCCAGCGCCACCCGCCCTTGGGGACCCATAGCAGGCTACACCTTC
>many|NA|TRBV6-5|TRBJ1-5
CASSYSRPRASNQPQHF
TGTGCCAGCAGTTACTCGCGCCCCAGGGCGAGCAATCAGCCCCAGCATTTT
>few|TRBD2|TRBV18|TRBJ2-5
CASSPPGTSGRPAQYF
TGTGCCAGCTCACCCCCCGGGACTAGCGGGAGACCGGCCCAGTACTTC
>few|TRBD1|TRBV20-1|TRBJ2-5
CSATGTAWKETQYF
TGCAGTGCTACTGGGACAGCCTGGAAAGAGACCCAGTACTTC
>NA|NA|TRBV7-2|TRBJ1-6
CASSLFGGSASPLHF
TGTGCCAGCAGCTTATTTGGCGGTTCGGCTTCACCCCTCCACTTT
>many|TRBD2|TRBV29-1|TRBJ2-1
CSVEPLLAGVFNEQFF
TGCAGCGTTGAACCTTTACTAGCGGGAGTCTTCAATGAGCAGTTCTTC
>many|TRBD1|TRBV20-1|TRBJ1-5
CSGTRGRDQPQHF
TGCAGTGGCACCAGGGGGCGCGATCAGCCCCAGCATTTT
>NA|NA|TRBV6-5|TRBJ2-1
CASSYLASFRQFF
TGTGCCAGCAGTTACCTGGCTAGTTTTCGGCAGTTCTTC
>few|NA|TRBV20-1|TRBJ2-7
CSAKGESNTYEQYF
TGCAGTGCCAAAGGGGAATCCAATACCTACGAGCAGTACTTC
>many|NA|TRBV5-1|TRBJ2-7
CASSSLGRAHEQYF
TGCGCCAGCAGCAGCCTAGGACGGGCCCACGAGCAGTACTTC
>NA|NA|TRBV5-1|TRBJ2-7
CASSLGSRRTYEQYF
TGCGCCAGCAGCTTGGGGTCTCGGCGGACCTACGAGCAGTACTTC
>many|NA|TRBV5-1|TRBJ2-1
CASAKGGSDEQFF
TGCGCCAGCGCAAAGGGGGGGAGCGATGAGCAGTTCTTC
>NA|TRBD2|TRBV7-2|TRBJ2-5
CASSLLASGRHETQYF
TGTGCCAGCAGCTTGCTGGCTAGCGGGAGACACGAGACCCAGTACTTC
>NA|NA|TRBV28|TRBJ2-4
CASSFGGTQGNIQYF
TGTGCCAGCAGTTTTGGCGGAACGCAGGGGAACATTCAGTACTTC
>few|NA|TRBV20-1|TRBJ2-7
CSARESATYEQYF
TGCAGTGCGAGAGAGTCCGCCACATACGAGCAGTACTTC
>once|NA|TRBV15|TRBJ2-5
CATSRYTRVGETQYF
TGTGCCACCAGCAGATATACCAGGGTCGGGGAGACCCAGTACTTC
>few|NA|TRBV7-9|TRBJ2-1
CASSLMRLGDEQFF
TGTGCCAGCAGCTTAATGCGCCTTGGCGATGAGCAGTTCTTC
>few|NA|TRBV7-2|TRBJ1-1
CASSSRHSMNTEAFF
TGTGCCAGCAGCTCGAGACACTCCATGAACACTGAAGCTTTCTTT
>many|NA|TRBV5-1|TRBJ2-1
CASSLDLMGANEQFF
TGCGCCAGCAGCTTGGATTTGATGGGGGCCAATGAGCAGTTCTTC
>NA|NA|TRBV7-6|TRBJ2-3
CASSLFRRGPEHPTDTQYF
TGTGCCAGCAGCTTATTCCGTCGGGGGCCCGAGCACCCCACAGATACGCAGTATTTT
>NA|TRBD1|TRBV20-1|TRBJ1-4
CSAYDRAPSEKLFF
TGCAGTGCTTACGACAGGGCCCCCTCGGAAAAACTGTTTTTT
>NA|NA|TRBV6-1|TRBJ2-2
CASSVPTGELFF
TGTGCCAGCAGTGTGCCCACCGGGGAGCTGTTTTTT
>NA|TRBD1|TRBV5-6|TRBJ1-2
CASSLRGTGVGYTF
TGTGCCAGCAGCTTGCGAGGGACAGGGGTCGGCTACACCTTC
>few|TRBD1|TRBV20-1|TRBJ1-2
CSAARGRDGYTF
TGCAGTGCTGCCAGGGGGCGGGATGGCTACACCTTC
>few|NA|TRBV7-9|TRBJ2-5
CASSPTGQTQETQYF
TGTGCCAGCAGTCCCACGGGGCAGACCCAAGAGACCCAGTACTTC
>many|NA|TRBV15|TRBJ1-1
CATSRDRVNTEAFF
TGTGCCACCAGCAGAGATCGAGTGAACACTGAAGCTTTCTTT
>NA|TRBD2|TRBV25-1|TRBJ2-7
CASTPGGGGYEQYF
TGTGCCAGCACCCCGGGGGGGGGCGGGTACGAGCAGTACTTC
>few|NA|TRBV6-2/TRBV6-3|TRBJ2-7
CASSQGTALREQYF
TGTGCCAGCAGTCAGGGGACGGCACTACGGGAGCAGTACTTC
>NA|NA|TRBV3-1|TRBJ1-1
CASSLHNPGWTEAFF
TGTGCCAGCAGCCTGCACAACCCAGGTTGGACTGAAGCTTTCTTT
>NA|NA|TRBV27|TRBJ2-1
CASTPARFGVLGEQFF
TGTGCCAGCACACCTGCTAGGTTCGGCGTACTGGGTGAGCAGTTCTTC
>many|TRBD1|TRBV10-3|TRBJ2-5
CAIRQGGETQYF
TGTGCCATACGACAGGGGGGAGAGACCCAGTACTTC
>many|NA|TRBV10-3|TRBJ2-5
CAIGRGIEETQYF
TGTGCCATCGGCAGGGGAATAGAGGAGACCCAGTACTTC